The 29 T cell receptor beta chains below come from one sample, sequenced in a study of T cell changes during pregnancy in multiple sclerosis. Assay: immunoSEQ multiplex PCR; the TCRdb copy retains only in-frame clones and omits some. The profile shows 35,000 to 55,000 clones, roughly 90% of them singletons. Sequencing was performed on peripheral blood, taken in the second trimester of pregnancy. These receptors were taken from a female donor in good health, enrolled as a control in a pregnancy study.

The CDR3 loop reads CASSPPSGSGNEQFF. CDR3 DNA sequence: TGCGCCAGCAGCCCCCCTAGCGGGAGTGGGAATGAGCAGTTCTTC. This chain joins TRBV5-1 and TRBJ2-1; TRBD2 agrees at 10 bases. V dropped 4 bases and J dropped 7; count of bases not matched to a gene: 8. The CDR3 is made up of 15 amino acids. Germline values: CDR1 SGHRS, CDR2 YFSETQ.

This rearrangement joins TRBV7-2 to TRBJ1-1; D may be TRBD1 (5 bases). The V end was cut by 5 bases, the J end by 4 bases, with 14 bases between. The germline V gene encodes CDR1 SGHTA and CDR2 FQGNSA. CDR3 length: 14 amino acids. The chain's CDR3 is CASSPSGISTEAFF. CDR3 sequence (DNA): TGTGCCAGCAGCCCATCAGGGATTTCCACTGAAGCTTTCTTT.

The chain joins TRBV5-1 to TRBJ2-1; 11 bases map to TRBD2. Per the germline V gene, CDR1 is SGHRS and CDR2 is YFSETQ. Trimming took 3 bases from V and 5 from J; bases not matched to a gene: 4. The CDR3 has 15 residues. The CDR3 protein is CASSSSTSGDNEQFF. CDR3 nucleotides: TGCGCCAGCAGCTCCTCGACTAGCGGGGACAATGAGCAGTTCTTC.

The CDR3 spells CASSPGTSGMNEQFF. In DNA, the CDR3 is TGTGCCAGCTCACCTGGGACTAGCGGGATGAATGAGCAGTTCTTC. This sequence joins TRBV18 and TRBJ2-1; 13 nucleotides match TRBD2. The germline CDR1 and CDR2 sequences are KGHSH and LQKENI. The junction had 3 bases not matched to a gene; V was cut back by 3 bases and J by 7 bases. The CDR3 runs 15 residues. The full variable domain, with the rest looked up from reference TRBV18 and TRBJ2-1, is NAGVMQNPRHLVRRRGQEARLRCSPMKGHSHVYWYRQLPEEGLKFMVYLQKENIIDESGMPKERFSAEFPKEGPSILRIQQVVRGDSAAYFCASSPGTSGMNEQFFGPGTRLTVL.

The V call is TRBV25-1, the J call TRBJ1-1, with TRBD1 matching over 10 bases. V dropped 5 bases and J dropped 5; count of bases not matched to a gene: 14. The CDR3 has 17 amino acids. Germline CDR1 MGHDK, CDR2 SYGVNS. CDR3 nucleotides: TGTGCCAGCAGTCCTCCTTCCGGGACAGGGGTGTATACTGAAGCTTTCTTT. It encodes CASSPPSGTGVYTEAFF. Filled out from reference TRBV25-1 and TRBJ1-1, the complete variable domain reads EADIYQTPRYLVIGTGKKITLECSQTMGHDKMYWYQQDPGMELHLIHYSYGVNSTEKGDLSSESTVSRIRTEHFPLTLESARPSHTSQYLCASSPPSGTGVYTEAFFGQGTRLTVV.

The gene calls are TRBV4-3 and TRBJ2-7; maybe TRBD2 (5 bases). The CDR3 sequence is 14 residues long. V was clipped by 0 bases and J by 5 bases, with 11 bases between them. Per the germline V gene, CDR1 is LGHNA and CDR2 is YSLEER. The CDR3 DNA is TGCGCCAGCAGCCAAGACCAGAGGGCGGACGAGCAGTACTTC. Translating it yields CASSQDQRADEQYF.

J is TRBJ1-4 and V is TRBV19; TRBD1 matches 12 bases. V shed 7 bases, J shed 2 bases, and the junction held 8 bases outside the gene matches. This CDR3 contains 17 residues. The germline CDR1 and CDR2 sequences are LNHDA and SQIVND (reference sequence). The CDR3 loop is CASTPGQGASTNEKLFF. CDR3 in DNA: TGTGCCAGTACTCCGGGACAGGGGGCTTCTACTAATGAAAAACTGTTTTTT.

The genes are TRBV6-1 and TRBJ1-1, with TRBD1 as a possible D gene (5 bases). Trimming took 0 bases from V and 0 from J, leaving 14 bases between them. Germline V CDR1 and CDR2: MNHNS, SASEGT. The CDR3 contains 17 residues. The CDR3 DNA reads TGTGCCAGCAGTGAAGCGCTGGGGCGAGGTTTGAACACTGAAGCTTTCTTT. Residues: CASSEALGRGLNTEAFF.

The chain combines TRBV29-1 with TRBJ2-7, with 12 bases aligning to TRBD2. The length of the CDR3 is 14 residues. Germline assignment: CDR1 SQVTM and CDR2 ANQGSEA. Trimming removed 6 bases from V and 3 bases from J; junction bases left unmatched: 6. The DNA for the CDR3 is TGCAGCGTCCTAGCGACTAGCGGGAGCTACGAGCAGTACTTC. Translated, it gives CSVLATSGSYEQYF.

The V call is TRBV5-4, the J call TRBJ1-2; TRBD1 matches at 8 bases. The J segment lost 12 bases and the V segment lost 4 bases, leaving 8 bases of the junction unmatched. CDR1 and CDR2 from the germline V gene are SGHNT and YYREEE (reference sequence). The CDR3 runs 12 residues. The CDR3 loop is CASSPGQGQDTF. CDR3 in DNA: TGTGCCAGCAGCCCTGGACAGGGCCAGGACACCTTC. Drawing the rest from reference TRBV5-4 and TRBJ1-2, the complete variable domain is ETGVTQSPTHLIKTRGQQVTLRCSSQSGHNTVSWYQQALGQGPQFIFQYYREEENGRGNFPPRFSGLQFPNYSSELNVNALELDDSALYLCASSPGQGQDTFGSGTRLTVV.

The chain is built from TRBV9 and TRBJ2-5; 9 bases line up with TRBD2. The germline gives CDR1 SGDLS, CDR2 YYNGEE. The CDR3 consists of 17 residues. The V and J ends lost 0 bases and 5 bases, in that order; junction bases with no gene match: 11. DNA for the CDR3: TGTGCCAGCAGCGTAGAGGCTAGCGGGATTCGGGCGGAGACCCAGTACTTC. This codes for CASSVEASGIRAETQYF.

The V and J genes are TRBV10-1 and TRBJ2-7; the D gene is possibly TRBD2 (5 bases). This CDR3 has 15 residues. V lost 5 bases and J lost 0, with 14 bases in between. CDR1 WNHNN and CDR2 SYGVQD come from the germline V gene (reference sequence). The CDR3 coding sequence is TGCGCCAGCAGTCCCGGGTTGGGGAGCTCCTACGAGCAGTACTTC. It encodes CASSPGLGSSYEQYF.

The CDR3 region is CASSPRGEKLFF. The CDR3 DNA follows: TGTGCCAGCTCTCCGAGGGGGGAAAAACTGTTTTTT. The chain combines TRBV18 with TRBJ1-4, with a possible D match to TRBD1 (6 bases). In germline, CDR1 is KGHSH, CDR2 LQKENI. The CDR3 spans 12 residues. Between the trimmed V and J ends, which lost 6 bases and 8 bases, there was a span of 10 bases.

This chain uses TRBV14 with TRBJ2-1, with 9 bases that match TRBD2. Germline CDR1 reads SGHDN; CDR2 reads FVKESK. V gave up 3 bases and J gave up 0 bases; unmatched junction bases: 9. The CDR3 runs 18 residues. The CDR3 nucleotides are TGTGCCAGCAGCCATCTTTCCAGCGGGGGGCCCTCCTACAATGAGCAGTTCTTC. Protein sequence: CASSHLSSGGPSYNEQFF.

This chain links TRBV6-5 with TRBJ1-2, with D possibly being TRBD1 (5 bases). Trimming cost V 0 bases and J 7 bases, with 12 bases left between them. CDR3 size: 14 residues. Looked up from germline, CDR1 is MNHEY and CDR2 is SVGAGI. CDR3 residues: CASSYSVGGGGYTF. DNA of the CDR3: TGTGCCAGCAGTTACTCCGTCGGGGGAGGTGGCTACACCTTC.

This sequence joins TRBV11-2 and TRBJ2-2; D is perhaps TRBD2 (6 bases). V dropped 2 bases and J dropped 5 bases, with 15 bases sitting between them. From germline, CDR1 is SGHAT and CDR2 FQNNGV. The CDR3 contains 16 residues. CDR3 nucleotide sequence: TGTGCCAGCAGCTTACTTTCTCGGGAGCCGACCGGGGAGCTGTTTTTT. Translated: CASSLLSREPTGELFF.

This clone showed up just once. CDR3 DNA sequence: TGTGCCAGCAGCTTACGGGGGGGGGAGGGCACAGATACGCAGTATTTT. Translated, it gives CASSLRGGEGTDTQYF. The V call is TRBV5-4, the J call TRBJ2-3, with TRBD2 identical over 8 bases. The J segment lost 1 base and the V segment lost 2 bases, leaving 6 bases of the junction unmatched. In germline, CDR1 is SGHNT, CDR2 YYREEE (reference sequence). This CDR3 contains 16 residues.

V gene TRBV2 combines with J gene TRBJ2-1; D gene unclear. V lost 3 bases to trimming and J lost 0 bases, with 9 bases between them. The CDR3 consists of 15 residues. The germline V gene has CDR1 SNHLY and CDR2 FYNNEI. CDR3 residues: CASSDSRVSYNEQFF. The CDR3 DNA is TGTGCCAGCAGTGACAGCCGGGTCTCCTACAATGAGCAGTTCTTC.

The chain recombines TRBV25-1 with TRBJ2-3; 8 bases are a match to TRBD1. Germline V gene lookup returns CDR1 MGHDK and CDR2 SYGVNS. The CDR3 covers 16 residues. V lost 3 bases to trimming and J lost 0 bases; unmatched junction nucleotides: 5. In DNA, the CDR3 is TGTGCCAGCAGTGACCCGGACAGGGATAGCACAGATACGCAGTATTTT. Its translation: CASSDPDRDSTDTQYF.

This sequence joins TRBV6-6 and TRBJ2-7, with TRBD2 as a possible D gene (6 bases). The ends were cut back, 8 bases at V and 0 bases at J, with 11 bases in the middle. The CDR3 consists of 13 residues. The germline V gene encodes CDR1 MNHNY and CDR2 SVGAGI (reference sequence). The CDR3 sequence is CASRAGPSYEQYF. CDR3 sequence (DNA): TGTGCCAGCCGGGCGGGGCCCTCCTACGAGCAGTACTTC.

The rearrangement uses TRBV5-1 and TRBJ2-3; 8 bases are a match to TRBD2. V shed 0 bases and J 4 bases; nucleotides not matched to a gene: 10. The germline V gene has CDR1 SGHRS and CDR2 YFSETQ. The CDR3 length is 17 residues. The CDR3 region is CASSLGVKSGGADTQYF. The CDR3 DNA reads TGCGCCAGCAGCTTGGGGGTGAAGAGCGGGGGAGCAGATACGCAGTATTTT.

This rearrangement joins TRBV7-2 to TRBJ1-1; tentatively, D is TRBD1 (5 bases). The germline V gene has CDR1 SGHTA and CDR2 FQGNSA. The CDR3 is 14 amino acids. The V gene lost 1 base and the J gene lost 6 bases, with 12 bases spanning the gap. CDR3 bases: TGTGCCAGCAGCTTAGTCAGGGACTCCCCTGAAGCTTTCTTT. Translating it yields CASSLVRDSPEAFF.

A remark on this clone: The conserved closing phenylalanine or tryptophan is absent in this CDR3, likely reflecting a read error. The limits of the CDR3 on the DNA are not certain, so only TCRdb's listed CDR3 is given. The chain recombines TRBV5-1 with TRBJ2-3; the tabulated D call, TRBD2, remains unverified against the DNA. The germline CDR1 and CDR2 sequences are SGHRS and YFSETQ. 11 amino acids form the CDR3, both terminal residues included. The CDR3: CASSLGLAGGL.

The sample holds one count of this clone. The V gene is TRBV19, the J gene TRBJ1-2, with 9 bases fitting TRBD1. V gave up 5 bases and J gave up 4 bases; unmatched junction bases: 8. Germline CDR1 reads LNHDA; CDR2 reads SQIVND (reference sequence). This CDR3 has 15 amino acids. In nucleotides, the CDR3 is TGTGCCAGTAGTCTCTCGGGACAGGGCCCCTATGGCTACACCTTC. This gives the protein CASSLSGQGPYGYTF.

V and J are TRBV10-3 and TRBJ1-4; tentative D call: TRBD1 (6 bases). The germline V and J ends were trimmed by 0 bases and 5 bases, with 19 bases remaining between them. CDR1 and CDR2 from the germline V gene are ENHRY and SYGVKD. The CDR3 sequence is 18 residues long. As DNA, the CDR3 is TGTGCCATCAGTGAGTCACGGACAGTTGGGGCCCTAAATGAAAAACTGTTTTTT. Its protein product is CAISESRTVGALNEKLFF.

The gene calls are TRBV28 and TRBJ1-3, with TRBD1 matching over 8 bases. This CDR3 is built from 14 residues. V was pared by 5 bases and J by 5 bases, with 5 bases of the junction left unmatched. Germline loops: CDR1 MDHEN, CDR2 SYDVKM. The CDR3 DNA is TGTGCCAGCAGTCCCGGACAGGGACGAAACACCATATATTTT. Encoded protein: CASSPGQGRNTIYF.

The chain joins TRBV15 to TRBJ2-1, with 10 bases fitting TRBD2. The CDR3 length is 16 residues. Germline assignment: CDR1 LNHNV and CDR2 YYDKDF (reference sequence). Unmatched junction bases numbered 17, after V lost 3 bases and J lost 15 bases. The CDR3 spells CATSRDSGGAMSVAFF. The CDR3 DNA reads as TGTGCCACCAGCAGGGACAGCGGGGGGGCGATGTCGGTCGCGTTCTTC.

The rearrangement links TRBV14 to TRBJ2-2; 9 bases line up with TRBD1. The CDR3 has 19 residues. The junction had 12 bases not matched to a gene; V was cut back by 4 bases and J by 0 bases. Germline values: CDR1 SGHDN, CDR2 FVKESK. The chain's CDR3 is CASSLGTGHGVTNTGELFF. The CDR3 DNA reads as TGTGCCAGCAGCCTCGGGACAGGGCATGGGGTGACGAACACCGGGGAGCTGTTTTTT.

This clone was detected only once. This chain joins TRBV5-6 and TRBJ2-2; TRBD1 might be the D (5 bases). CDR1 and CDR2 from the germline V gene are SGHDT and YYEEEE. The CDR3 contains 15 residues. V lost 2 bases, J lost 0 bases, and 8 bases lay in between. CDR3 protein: CASSFWGANTGELFF. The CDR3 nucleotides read TGTGCCAGCAGCTTCTGGGGCGCGAACACCGGGGAGCTGTTTTTT. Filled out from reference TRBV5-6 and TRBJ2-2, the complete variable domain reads DAGVTQSPTHLIKTRGQQVTLRCSPKSGHDTVSWYQQALGQGPQFIFQYYEEEERQRGNFPDRFSGHQFPNYSSELNVNALLLGDSALYLCASSFWGANTGELFFGEGSRLTVL.